This TCR beta chain emerged from a study of vaccination effects on CD4 cells after COVID-19. Study-wide context: Two doses of either BNT162b2 or mRNA-1273 were given to each participant. Study conclusions and caveats: Clones induced by infection and by vaccine showed marked clonal contraction late after vaccination.

Antigen-specific CD4+ T cells expanded by the ViraFEST assay with viral peptide pools were then sequenced. Following a roughly 9-day culture, CD4+ T cells were purified. Vaccinees lacked prior SARS-CoV-2 infection and tested negative for nucleocapsid antibodies. The repertoire was sequenced with immunoSEQ multiplex PCR; TCRdb's copy has only in-frame clones and lacks some. The data hold tens of thousands of clones, with about 74% observed a single time. The sample holds a few counts of this clone. The antigen is not known. There are 15 residues in the CDR3. Trimming took 1 base from V and 4 from J; bases not matched to a gene: 6. Germline values: CDR1 LNHDA, CDR2 SQIVND (reference sequence).

This sample comprised CD4+ T cells from PBMCs cultured with HCoV-229E spike peptides, obtained before COVID-19 vaccination. The receptor was derived from a human donor who received a COVID-19 vaccine. The gene calls are TRBV19 and TRBJ1-2, with 7 nucleotides matching TRBD1. The CDR3 protein is CASSIVGGTAYGYTF. CDR3 coding DNA: TGTGCCAGTAGTATAGTAGGTGGGACAGCCTATGGCTACACCTTC.